A selection of T cell receptor beta chains follows, all from one sample in a study of blood T cell repertoires in COVID-19. Generated by immunoSEQ multiplex PCR, the TCRdb table keeps only in-frame clones and is missing some. This table has approximately 92,000 clones, 86% appearing once. The sequenced sample consisted of peripheral blood. These receptors were obtained from a woman aged 60-75 years in a cohort sampled during active or convalescent COVID-19. The CDR3 runs from the conserved cysteine through the conserved F or W. The D gene is left open where the match is weak. The listing skips clone size in some rows; elsewhere it reads once, few, many or a size class.

d_call: TRBD2; cdr3_length: 18; j_call: TRBJ2-1; clone_size: -; v_call: TRBV3-1/TRBV3-2; cdr3_nt: TGTGCCAGCAGCCAAGGTAGAGACGGGAGGGCCTCCTACAATGAGCAGTTCTTC; cdr3_aa: CASSQGRDGRASYNEQFF
d_call: -; cdr3_length: 14; j_call: TRBJ1-2; clone_size: -; v_call: TRBV7-2; cdr3_nt: TGTGCCAGCAGCCGCAGGACAGAAAACTATGGCTACACCTTC; cdr3_aa: CASSRRTENYGYTF
d_call: -; cdr3_length: 13; j_call: TRBJ2-7; clone_size: -; v_call: TRBV5-1; cdr3_nt: TGCGCCAGCAGCTTGTACTCAAGTGACGAGCAGTACTTC; cdr3_aa: CASSLYSSDEQYF
d_call: -; cdr3_length: 12; j_call: TRBJ1-2; clone_size: -; v_call: TRBV2; cdr3_nt: TGTGCCAGCAGTGCCGGGGGCTATGGCTACACCTTC; cdr3_aa: CASSAGGYGYTF
d_call: TRBD1; cdr3_length: 15; j_call: TRBJ2-3; clone_size: -; v_call: TRBV19; cdr3_nt: TGTGCCAGTAGCCTGGGACAGGGGCCCACAGATACGCAGTATTTT; cdr3_aa: CASSLGQGPTDTQYF
d_call: -; cdr3_length: 13; j_call: TRBJ1-1; clone_size: -; v_call: TRBV28; cdr3_nt: TGTGCCAGCTCTTTGGTGGGGCGTACTGAAGCTTTCTTT; cdr3_aa: CASSLVGRTEAFF
d_call: TRBD1; cdr3_length: 18; j_call: TRBJ1-1; clone_size: -; v_call: TRBV7-9; cdr3_nt: TGTGCCAGCAGCCCGTCCGGGACAGGGGTGGCCATGAACACTGAAGCTTTCTTT; cdr3_aa: CASSPSGTGVAMNTEAFF
d_call: TRBD2; cdr3_length: 16; j_call: TRBJ2-1; clone_size: -; v_call: TRBV9; cdr3_nt: TGTGCCAGCAGCGTAGGGACTAGCGGGGGACACAATGAGCAGTTCTTC; cdr3_aa: CASSVGTSGGHNEQFF
d_call: -; cdr3_length: 15; j_call: TRBJ1-1; clone_size: few; v_call: TRBV6-5; cdr3_nt: TGTGCCAGCAGTTACTCGACTTCGATGAACACTGAAGCTTTCTTT; cdr3_aa: CASSYSTSMNTEAFF
d_call: TRBD1; cdr3_length: 16; j_call: TRBJ1-6; clone_size: -; v_call: TRBV5-4; cdr3_nt: TGTGCCAGCAGCTTGGGTGGGTCAGGGGGCTTTTCACCCCTCCACTTT; cdr3_aa: CASSLGGSGGFSPLHF
d_call: TRBD1; cdr3_length: 16; j_call: TRBJ1-3; clone_size: -; v_call: TRBV28; cdr3_nt: TGTGCCAGCAGTTTGGGGACAGGTACTTCTGGAAACACCATATATTTT; cdr3_aa: CASSLGTGTSGNTIYF
d_call: -; cdr3_length: 15; j_call: TRBJ2-1; clone_size: -; v_call: TRBV19; cdr3_nt: TGTGCCAGTAGTTCCCGACTAGGCCCCTACAATGAGCAGTTCTTC; cdr3_aa: CASSSRLGPYNEQFF
d_call: -; cdr3_length: 14; j_call: TRBJ2-2; clone_size: -; v_call: TRBV5-1; cdr3_nt: TGCGCCAGCCACGCGGACTCCTACACCGGGGAGCTGTTTTTT; cdr3_aa: CASHADSYTGELFF
d_call: -; cdr3_length: 15; j_call: TRBJ2-1; clone_size: -; v_call: TRBV5-1; cdr3_nt: TGCGCCAGCAGCTTGGGAGGTGGCTCCTACAATGAGCAGTTCTTC; cdr3_aa: CASSLGGGSYNEQFF
d_call: TRBD2; cdr3_length: 12; j_call: TRBJ2-5; clone_size: -; v_call: TRBV11-3; cdr3_nt: TGTGCCAGCAGCTTGGGCGGGGGGGCCCAGTACTTC; cdr3_aa: CASSLGGGAQYF
d_call: TRBD2; cdr3_length: 16; j_call: TRBJ2-1; clone_size: -; v_call: TRBV10-3; cdr3_nt: TGTGCCATCGGATCTAGTGGGGGAGGGTCCTACAATGAGCAGTTCTTC; cdr3_aa: CAIGSSGGGSYNEQFF
d_call: -; cdr3_length: 13; j_call: TRBJ1-2; clone_size: -; v_call: TRBV28; cdr3_nt: TGTGCCAGCAGCCGACGGGTCGAGTATGGCTACACCTTC; cdr3_aa: CASSRRVEYGYTF
d_call: TRBD2; cdr3_length: 17; j_call: TRBJ2-3; clone_size: -; v_call: TRBV24-1; cdr3_nt: TGTGCCACCAGTGATCCTACAGGCGGGGGGCTCACAGATACGCAGTATTTT; cdr3_aa: CATSDPTGGGLTDTQYF
d_call: -; cdr3_length: 11; j_call: TRBJ1-1; clone_size: -; v_call: TRBV6-5; cdr3_nt: TGTGCCAGCAGTCGGACTGTGGAAGCTTTCTTT; cdr3_aa: CASSRTVEAFF
d_call: -; cdr3_length: 15; j_call: TRBJ1-4; clone_size: -; v_call: TRBV9; cdr3_nt: TGTGCCAGCAGTAGGGTTTCCGGGGTTAATGAAAAACTGTTTTTT; cdr3_aa: CASSRVSGVNEKLFF
d_call: -; cdr3_length: 13; j_call: TRBJ1-1; clone_size: -; v_call: TRBV19; cdr3_nt: TGTGCCAGTACACAGGGAGTTGGAACTGAAGCTTTCTTT; cdr3_aa: CASTQGVGTEAFF
d_call: TRBD1; cdr3_length: 15; j_call: TRBJ1-3; clone_size: -; v_call: TRBV7-8; cdr3_nt: TGTGCCAGCAGCTTCGAGACAGGGTTAGGAAACACCATATATTTT; cdr3_aa: CASSFETGLGNTIYF
d_call: -; cdr3_length: 14; j_call: TRBJ2-7; clone_size: few; v_call: TRBV6-6; cdr3_nt: TGTGCCAGCAGTTACAGGGACACGAACTACGAGCAGTACTTC; cdr3_aa: CASSYRDTNYEQYF
d_call: TRBD2; cdr3_length: 19; j_call: TRBJ2-1; clone_size: -; v_call: TRBV4-1; cdr3_nt: TGCGCCAGCAGCCAAACGGTCGGGACTAGCGGGAGCTCCTACAATGAGCAGTTCTTC; cdr3_aa: CASSQTVGTSGSSYNEQFF
d_call: -; cdr3_length: 13; j_call: TRBJ2-1; clone_size: -; v_call: TRBV10-2; cdr3_nt: TGCGCCAGCATGGTGGGCGGGTACAATGAGCAGTTCTTC; cdr3_aa: CASMVGGYNEQFF
d_call: -; cdr3_length: 11; j_call: TRBJ1-1; clone_size: -; v_call: TRBV30; cdr3_nt: TGTGCCTCGTCTATGAACACTGAAGCTTTCTTT; cdr3_aa: CASSMNTEAFF
d_call: TRBD2; cdr3_length: 16; j_call: TRBJ2-2; clone_size: few; v_call: TRBV7-9; cdr3_nt: TGTGCCAGCAGGAGACTAGCGGGATCTCCTATCGGGGAGCTGTTTTTT; cdr3_aa: CASRRLAGSPIGELFF
d_call: -; cdr3_length: 13; j_call: TRBJ1-2; clone_size: -; v_call: TRBV3-1/TRBV3-2; cdr3_nt: TGTGCCAGCAGCCAAGATTTGAGGGCTGGGCACACCTTC; cdr3_aa: CASSQDLRAGHTF
d_call: -; cdr3_length: 14; j_call: TRBJ2-1; clone_size: -; v_call: TRBV24-1; cdr3_nt: TGTGCCACCAGTGATTCACCGAACTCCGATGAGCAGTTCTTC; cdr3_aa: CATSDSPNSDEQFF
d_call: -; cdr3_length: 14; j_call: TRBJ2-2; clone_size: -; v_call: TRBV5-1; cdr3_nt: TGCGCCAGCAGCTTGGCCTTGAACACCGGGGAGCTGTTTTTT; cdr3_aa: CASSLALNTGELFF
d_call: -; cdr3_length: 15; j_call: TRBJ1-3; clone_size: -; v_call: TRBV12-5; cdr3_nt: TGTGCTAGTGGCCCTAGGACAACCTTATCCCGCACCATATATTTT; cdr3_aa: CASGPRTTLSRTIYF
d_call: TRBD1; cdr3_length: 16; j_call: TRBJ1-1; clone_size: -; v_call: TRBV6-5; cdr3_nt: TGTGCCAGCAGTTACCGACAGGGGGGAGTACGGACTGAAGCTTTCTTT; cdr3_aa: CASSYRQGGVRTEAFF
d_call: -; cdr3_length: 12; j_call: TRBJ1-1; clone_size: -; v_call: TRBV19; cdr3_nt: TGTGCCAGTAAGACGGTTCGAGGCGAAGCTTTCTTT; cdr3_aa: CASKTVRGEAFF
d_call: -; cdr3_length: 16; j_call: TRBJ2-5; clone_size: -; v_call: TRBV3-1/TRBV3-2; cdr3_nt: TGTGCCAGCAGCCAGGTGCATCAGGCGGGGCGGGAGACCCAGTACTTC; cdr3_aa: CASSQVHQAGRETQYF
d_call: TRBD2; cdr3_length: 14; j_call: TRBJ2-3; clone_size: once; v_call: TRBV19; cdr3_nt: TGTGCCAGTAGCGGACTAGCGGGCACAGATACGCAGTATTTT; cdr3_aa: CASSGLAGTDTQYF
d_call: TRBD1; cdr3_length: 15; j_call: TRBJ2-7; clone_size: once; v_call: TRBV28; cdr3_nt: TGTGCCAGCAGTCCTCCGGGACAGGTTACCTACGAGCAGTACTTC; cdr3_aa: CASSPPGQVTYEQYF
d_call: TRBD2; cdr3_length: 16; j_call: TRBJ2-3; clone_size: -; v_call: TRBV28; cdr3_nt: TGTGCCAGCAGTTTCAGCGAAAGTGGGGGGGCAGATACGCAGTATTTT; cdr3_aa: CASSFSESGGADTQYF
d_call: TRBD2; cdr3_length: 14; j_call: TRBJ2-2; clone_size: once; v_call: TRBV7-9; cdr3_nt: TGTGCCAGCAGCCTTAGCGGGTACACCGGGGAGCTGTTTTTT; cdr3_aa: CASSLSGYTGELFF
d_call: TRBD2; cdr3_length: 14; j_call: TRBJ2-7; clone_size: -; v_call: TRBV5-1; cdr3_nt: TGCGCCAGCAGCACGGGACTAGCGGGAGACGAGCAGTACTTC; cdr3_aa: CASSTGLAGDEQYF
d_call: -; cdr3_length: 13; j_call: TRBJ1-6; clone_size: -; v_call: TRBV3-1/TRBV3-2; cdr3_nt: TGTGCCAGCAGCCAAATCCGAGAATCACCCCTCCACTTT; cdr3_aa: CASSQIRESPLHF
d_call: TRBD1; cdr3_length: 13; j_call: TRBJ1-2; clone_size: -; v_call: TRBV3-1/TRBV3-2; cdr3_nt: TGTGCCAGCAGGATCTCAGGGGGACATGGCTACACCTTC; cdr3_aa: CASRISGGHGYTF
d_call: TRBD1; cdr3_length: 17; j_call: TRBJ1-2; clone_size: -; v_call: TRBV6-1; cdr3_nt: TGTGCCAGCAGTGAACTGGGGCCAGGGGGCGTAGGCTATGGCTACACCTTC; cdr3_aa: CASSELGPGGVGYGYTF
d_call: TRBD1; cdr3_length: 15; j_call: TRBJ2-7; clone_size: -; v_call: TRBV14; cdr3_nt: TGTGCCAGCAGCCTTGGACAGGGGGGACTATACGAGCAGTACTTC; cdr3_aa: CASSLGQGGLYEQYF
d_call: TRBD1; cdr3_length: 15; j_call: TRBJ1-1; clone_size: -; v_call: TRBV5-8; cdr3_nt: TGTGCCAGCAGCCGACAGGGGCTTGATAGCACTGAAGCTTTCTTT; cdr3_aa: CASSRQGLDSTEAFF
d_call: TRBD2; cdr3_length: 18; j_call: TRBJ2-2; clone_size: -; v_call: TRBV28; cdr3_nt: TGTGCCAGCAGTTTAGGCCCCAGGGGACTAGCGGGTACCGGGGAGCTGTTTTTT; cdr3_aa: CASSLGPRGLAGTGELFF
d_call: TRBD1; cdr3_length: 13; j_call: TRBJ2-5; clone_size: -; v_call: TRBV25-1; cdr3_nt: TGTGCCAGCCGGGACAGGGGGGCCGGGACCCAGTACTTC; cdr3_aa: CASRDRGAGTQYF
d_call: TRBD2; cdr3_length: 15; j_call: TRBJ2-1; clone_size: -; v_call: TRBV3-1/TRBV3-2; cdr3_nt: TGTGCCAGCAGCCTCTACAGCGGGGCCTACAATGAGCAGTTCTTC; cdr3_aa: CASSLYSGAYNEQFF
d_call: -; cdr3_length: 13; j_call: TRBJ1-1; clone_size: -; v_call: TRBV18; cdr3_nt: TGTGCCAGCTCACCAGACATGTCCACTGAAGCTTTCTTT; cdr3_aa: CASSPDMSTEAFF
d_call: -; cdr3_length: 16; j_call: TRBJ2-1; clone_size: -; v_call: TRBV25-1; cdr3_nt: TGTGCCAGCAGTGAATTAGGGGCCTCTTCCTACAATGAGCAGTTCTTC; cdr3_aa: CASSELGASSYNEQFF